These 5 T cell receptor beta chains were all obtained from the same sample, sequenced in a study of T cell responses to AZD1222 COVID-19 vaccine. Assay: immunoSEQ multiplex PCR; the TCRdb copy retains only in-frame clones and omits some. The data show around 78,000 clones, 80% to 90% seen once. The sample here was peripheral blood, taken on day 0 of AZD1222 vaccination. These receptors were taken from an adult in good health.

V usage is TRBV20-1 and J usage is TRBJ2-3; TRBD2 is a possible D gene (5 bases). This CDR3 region has 11 residues. Between the trimmed V and J ends, which lost 4 bases and 4 bases, there was a span of 6 bases. Germline V gene lookup returns CDR1 DFQATT and CDR2 SNEGSKA (reference sequence). The CDR3 loop is CSAKEADTQYF. Here the CDR3 DNA reads TGCAGTGCTAAGGAGGCAGATACGCAGTATTTT.

The V gene is TRBV7-2, the J gene TRBJ1-1, with D perhaps matching TRBD1 (5 bases). The CDR3 loop spans 15 amino acids. Per germline, CDR1 SGHTA and CDR2 FQGNSA. Deletions cut 0 bases from V and 4 bases from J, with 12 bases between. The CDR3, as DNA: TGTGCCAGCAGCTTAGCGGGGGGTTCTCTCACTGAAGCTTTCTTT. It codes for CASSLAGGSLTEAFF.

The chain has TRBV13 and TRBJ1-1; D may be TRBD1 (5 bases). This CDR3 has 14 residues. V was pared by 5 bases and J by 1 base, with 11 bases between. Germline CDR1 PRHDT, CDR2 FYEKMQ (reference sequence). The CDR3 sequence is CASSVSTGNTEAFF. CDR3 in DNA: TGTGCCAGCAGCGTATCTACAGGGAACACTGAAGCTTTCTTT.

The chain has TRBV7-7 and TRBJ2-2; D not certain. The CDR3 covers 14 residues. V lost 3 bases to trimming and J lost 4 bases, with 9 bases between them. Germline-derived CDR1 and CDR2 are SSHAT and FNYEAQ (reference sequence). CDR3 sequence (DNA): TGTGCCAGCAGCTTGGGCTACTCCACCGGGGAGCTGTTTTTT. Its protein is CASSLGYSTGELFF.

V is TRBV18 and J is TRBJ2-7; TRBD1 matches at 8 bases. Trimming took 3 bases from V and 3 from J; bases not matched to a gene: 16. CDR3 length: 18 residues. Germline CDR1 reads KGHSH; CDR2 reads LQKENI. The DNA for the CDR3 is TGTGCCAGCTCACCCAAGATGGTCACTCAGGGGGCGGGCTACGAGCAGTACTTC. Amino acids: CASSPKMVTQGAGYEQYF.